The next 29 T cell receptor beta chains were all read from a single sample in a study of technical replicates of blood from several donors. Produced via immunoSEQ multiplex PCR; TCRdb's table is partial and in-frame only. The table has about 97,000 clones, roughly 94% seen once; the top ten hold less than 0.35%. The material sequenced was T cells isolated from PBMCs. Source of these receptors: a human donor in good health.

This clone has only a few counts. V is TRBV11-3 and J is TRBJ1-1, with no clear D. Germline values: CDR1 SGHNT, CDR2 YENEEA. The length of the CDR3 is 13 residues. The V end was cut by 4 bases, the J end by 5 bases, with 11 bases between. CDR3 sequence: CASSSIRVTEAFF. CDR3 DNA: TGTGCCAGCAGCTCAATCCGAGTTACTGAAGCTTTCTTT.

The chain is built from TRBV9 and TRBJ2-2; 9 bases are shared with TRBD2. This CDR3 comprises 16 residues. Per the germline V gene, CDR1 is SGDLS and CDR2 is YYNGEE. Unmatched junction bases numbered 6, after V lost 2 bases and J lost 4 bases. Here the CDR3 reads CASSVAASGATGELFF. In nucleotides, the CDR3 is TGTGCCAGCAGCGTGGCGGCTAGCGGGGCCACCGGGGAGCTGTTTTTT.

V gene TRBV27 combines with J gene TRBJ2-7; perhaps TRBD1 as D (6 bases). Germline CDR1 MNHEY, CDR2 SMNVEV (reference sequence). The ends were cut back, 6 bases at V and 6 bases at J, with 18 bases in the middle. The CDR3 covers 14 residues. The CDR3 DNA reads as TGTGCCAGCAGAAACGTCCAGGGGATAACCGAGCAGTACTTC. Its translation is CASRNVQGITEQYF.

The rearrangement uses TRBV27 and TRBJ2-5; D remains unclear. CDR1 is MNHEY and CDR2 is SMNVEV in the germline V gene (reference sequence). The CDR3 is made up of 14 amino acids. With 3 bases removed from V and 3 bases from J, the gap between germline ends came to 11 bases. This CDR3 is CASSLVGPEETQYF. The DNA of the CDR3 is TGTGCCAGCAGTTTGGTGGGCCCGGAAGAGACCCAGTACTTC.

The rearrangement joins TRBV6-4 to TRBJ1-2; TRBD1 might be the D (6 bases). Between the trimmed V and J ends, which lost 0 bases and 7 bases, there was a span of 15 bases. This CDR3 contains 15 residues. Per germline, CDR1 MRHNA and CDR2 SNTAGT. Written as DNA, the CDR3 is TGTGCCAGCAGTGACTCGAGTTTGGCAGGGGCTGGCTACACCTTC. It is translated as CASSDSSLAGAGYTF.

The rearrangement links TRBV18 to TRBJ2-5; D might be TRBD1 (5 bases). CDR1 and CDR2 (germline): KGHSH, LQKENI. The V and J ends lost 6 bases and 2 bases respectively, with 7 bases between them. This CDR3 has 12 amino acids. CDR3 in amino acids: CASSRVQETQYF. CDR3 nucleotides: TGTGCCAGCTCCAGGGTACAAGAGACCCAGTACTTC.

The rearrangement joins TRBV7-3 to TRBJ2-2; 8 bases fit TRBD2. Germline V gives CDR1 SGHTA, CDR2 FQGTGA. With 3 bases clipped from V and 1 base from J, the junction kept 4 bases outside the gene matches. This CDR3 spans 16 amino acids. The chain's CDR3 is CASSLFLAGNTGELFF. Written as DNA, the CDR3 is TGTGCCAGCAGCTTGTTTCTAGCGGGGAACACCGGGGAGCTGTTTTTT.

The rearrangement links TRBV6-5 to TRBJ1-1, with D possibly being TRBD1 (5 bases). The CDR3 covers 13 residues. The V gene's germline CDR1 is MNHEY and CDR2 SVGAGI. With 7 bases removed from V and 6 bases from J, the gap between germline ends came to 15 bases. The CDR3 region has the DNA TGTGCCAGCAAACCGGGGGGGTCGGCTGAAGCTTTCTTT. Its translation: CASKPGGSAEAFF.

J is TRBJ1-1 and V is TRBV7-9; D call uncertain. This CDR3 comprises 13 residues. Trimming shortened V by 1 base and J by 6 bases, and 9 bases separated the two germline ends. Germline CDR1 is SEHNR and CDR2 is FQNEAQ (reference sequence). The chain's CDR3 is CASSLGLAAEAFF. The CDR3 nucleotides read TGTGCCAGCAGCTTAGGACTTGCGGCTGAAGCTTTCTTT. The full variable domain, with the rest looked up from reference TRBV7-9 and TRBJ1-1, is DTGVSQNPRHKITKRGQNVTFRCDPISEHNRLYWYRQTLGQGPEFLTYFQNEAQLEKSRLLSDRFSAERPKGSFSTLEIQRTEQGDSAMYLCASSLGLAAEAFFGQGTRLTVV.

This rearrangement joins TRBV7-2 to TRBJ1-3; D is possibly TRBD1 (6 bases). The CDR3 is 16 amino acids. CDR1 and CDR2 (germline): SGHTA, FQGNSA. V shed 4 bases and J shed 0 bases, with 13 bases lying between them. In DNA form, the CDR3 reads TGTGCCAGCAGCTGGACAGAACCTTACTCTGGAAACACCATATATTTT. Protein product: CASSWTEPYSGNTIYF.

This chain joins TRBV5-4 and TRBJ1-4; 7 bases align to TRBD1. The CDR3 is 14 amino acids. The V gene end was trimmed by 0 bases and the J gene end by 6 bases; junction bases not matched to a gene: 2. CDR1 SGHNT and CDR2 YYREEE come from the germline V gene (reference sequence). The CDR3 sequence is CASSLGQGDEKLFF. The CDR3 region has the DNA TGTGCCAGCAGCTTGGGGCAGGGGGATGAAAAACTGTTTTTT.

This clone was seen a single time. V is TRBV11-2 and J is TRBJ2-7, with TRBD2 identical over 7 bases. CDR3 size: 16 residues. Germline CDR1 and CDR2: SGHAT and FQNNGV. V shed 5 bases and J 4 bases; nucleotides not matched to a gene: 14. The CDR3 DNA reads TGTGCCAGCAGCCCAGCTGGTGGGACTAAAACGTACGAGCAGTACTTC. Encoded protein: CASSPAGGTKTYEQYF.

The rearrangement joins TRBV30 to TRBJ2-7, with a weak D call TRBD2 (6 bases). Between the trimmed V and J ends, which lost 4 bases and 1 base, there was a span of 11 bases. Germline values: CDR1 GTSNPN, CDR2 SVGIG (reference sequence). This CDR3 region has 13 residues. In nucleotides, the CDR3 is TGTGCCTGGATTTCGCGGGAATCCTACGAGCAGTACTTC. This gives the protein CAWISRESYEQYF.

This clone has a handful of counts. The J gene is TRBJ2-5, the V gene TRBV28; 10 nucleotides align to TRBD1. Trimming removed 3 bases from V and 3 bases from J; junction bases left unmatched: 4. The CDR3 length is 15 residues. Per the germline V gene, CDR1 is MDHEN and CDR2 is SYDVKM. DNA of the CDR3: TGTGCCAGCAGTTTGGGAGGACAGGGGGAAGAGACCCAGTACTTC. This sequence encodes CASSLGGQGEETQYF.

This sequence joins TRBV19 and TRBJ2-7; 9 bases map to TRBD2. The CDR3 runs 13 residues. The germline V gene has CDR1 LNHDA and CDR2 SQIVND (reference sequence). V lost 4 bases and J lost 4; bases outside the gene matches: 2. This CDR3 reads CASSSGRGYEQYF. In nucleotides, the CDR3 is TGTGCCAGTAGTAGCGGGAGGGGTTACGAGCAGTACTTC.

The chain carries TRBV6-1 and TRBJ2-1, with 8 bases lining up with TRBD2. From germline, CDR1 is MNHNS and CDR2 SASEGT. The CDR3 has 16 residues. J was trimmed by 5 bases and V by 0 bases; bases with no gene match: 6. CDR3 amino acids: CASSEAGLAVDNEQFF. The CDR3 DNA is TGTGCCAGCAGTGAAGCCGGACTAGCTGTCGACAATGAGCAGTTCTTC.

J is TRBJ2-1 and V is TRBV6-5, with D unresolved. Germline CDR1 reads MNHEY; CDR2 reads SVGAGI. The length of the CDR3 is 15 residues. With 0 bases removed from V and 3 bases from J, the gap between germline ends came to 9 bases. The CDR3 loop is CASSYSAESYNEQFF. The CDR3 bases are TGTGCCAGCAGTTACTCTGCGGAGAGCTACAATGAGCAGTTCTTC.

The chain combines TRBV5-4 with TRBJ2-3; 12 bases agree with TRBD1. J lost 5 bases, V lost 4 bases, and 8 bases had no gene match. The germline V gene has CDR1 SGHNT and CDR2 YYREEE (reference sequence). This CDR3 is 16 amino acids long. CDR3 bases: TGTGCCAGCAGCCAAGGGACAGGGGGCGCTTTAGATACGCAGTATTTT. Its translation is CASSQGTGGALDTQYF.

The CDR3 nucleotides read TGTGCCCCGGGGGGGGGACAGGGTAATAGGCACGAGCAGTACTTC. Translated: CAPGGGQGNRHEQYF. V usage is TRBV6-4 and J usage is TRBJ2-7, with TRBD1 as a possible D gene (9 bases). CDR1 and CDR2 from the germline V gene are MRHNA and SNTAGT. Deletions cut 11 bases from V and 5 bases from J, with 25 bases between. The CDR3 runs to 15 residues.

V gene TRBV30 combines with J gene TRBJ2-2, with 8 bases fitting TRBD2. V was clipped by 0 bases and J by 0 bases; unmatched bases: 3. This CDR3 comprises 16 residues. Germline-derived CDR1 and CDR2 are GTSNPN and SVGIG (reference sequence). The CDR3 sequence: CAWSVNSGTNTGELFF. As DNA, the CDR3 is TGTGCCTGGAGTGTGAATAGCGGGACGAACACCGGGGAGCTGTTTTTT.

This clone was observed a single time. The chain employs TRBV11-2 and TRBJ1-5, with 7 bases lining up with TRBD1. Germline assignment: CDR1 SGHAT and CDR2 FQNNGV. V lost 4 bases, J lost 4 bases, and 7 bases stayed unmatched. This CDR3 comprises 15 residues. CDR3 nucleotide sequence: TGTGCCAGCAGCTCGACAGGGTTGGGAAATCAGCCCCAGCATTTT. It specifies CASSSTGLGNQPQHF.

The sample holds one count of this clone. The rearrangement joins TRBV19 to TRBJ1-6, with 7 bases identical to TRBD1. The length of the CDR3 is 14 residues. V shed 4 bases, J shed 7 bases, and the junction held 4 bases outside the gene matches. Germline CDR1 is LNHDA and CDR2 is SQIVND (reference sequence). The CDR3, as DNA: TGTGCCAGTAGTAAAGACAGGGTCAATTCACCCCTCCACTTT. This codes for CASSKDRVNSPLHF.

The chain employs TRBV5-5 and TRBJ2-3, with TRBD2 as a possible D gene (6 bases). The CDR3 consists of 12 residues. The V gene lost 3 bases and the J gene lost 5 bases, with 7 bases spanning the gap. The germline CDR1 and CDR2 sequences are SGHKS and YYEKEE (reference sequence). The CDR3 here is CASSSEGDTQYF. CDR3 DNA sequence: TGTGCCAGCAGCTCGGAGGGAGATACGCAGTATTTT.

This clone was detected once. The V and J genes are TRBV6-1 and TRBJ2-1; 9 bases agree with TRBD2. The CDR3 has 13 amino acids. V lost 11 bases and J lost 4; bases outside the gene matches: 6. CDR1 is MNHNS, CDR2 SASEGT, per germline. The CDR3 sequence is CAGSGSLYNEQFF. The CDR3 DNA is TGTGCCGGTAGCGGGAGTCTTTACAATGAGCAGTTCTTC.

This clone appeared once. The gene calls are TRBV9 and TRBJ2-1, with D possibly being TRBD2 (5 bases). The germline V and J ends were trimmed by 0 bases and 9 bases, with 13 bases remaining between them. The CDR3 contains 14 residues. CDR1 is SGDLS and CDR2 is YYNGEE in the germline V gene. The DNA for the CDR3 is TGTGCCAGCAGCGTAGCGGAAGCGGAACTTGAGCAGTTCTTC. Its protein product is CASSVAEAELEQFF.

The chain is built from TRBV5-4 and TRBJ1-2, with TRBD1 as a possible D gene (5 bases). The CDR3 sequence is 13 residues long. The V end was cut by 0 bases, the J end by 7 bases, with 10 bases between. The germline V gene has CDR1 SGHNT and CDR2 YYREEE (reference sequence). The CDR3: CASSLEAGSGYTF. The CDR3 DNA follows: TGTGCCAGCAGCTTGGAGGCAGGGTCTGGCTACACCTTC.

V gene TRBV7-3 combines with J gene TRBJ2-6; TRBD2 is a possible D gene (6 bases). The CDR3 runs to 15 residues. The V gene lost 5 bases and the J gene lost 4 bases, with 12 bases spanning the gap. CDR1 and CDR2 from the germline V gene are SGHTA and FQGTGA. The CDR3 region has the DNA TGTGCCAGCAGCGTGGGGGGTCCCGGGGCCAACGTCCTGACTTTC. Amino acid sequence: CASSVGGPGANVLTF.

The chain carries TRBV30 and TRBJ2-7, with D tentatively TRBD2 (5 bases). Germline V gene lookup returns CDR1 GTSNPN and CDR2 SVGIG (reference sequence). CDR3 length: 12 residues. V lost 4 bases, J lost 2 bases, and 9 bases lay in between. The CDR3 protein is CAWTTTPYEQYF. CDR3 DNA sequence: TGTGCCTGGACGACTACCCCCTACGAGCAGTACTTC.

This chain links TRBV30 with TRBJ1-1; TRBD1 aligns across 9 bases. V lost 1 base, J lost 2 bases, and 5 bases stayed unmatched. The CDR3 is 15 amino acids. Germline CDR1 reads GTSNPN; CDR2 reads SVGIG (reference sequence). The CDR3 sequence is CAWSGTGGINTEAFF. As DNA, the CDR3 is TGTGCCTGGAGTGGAACAGGGGGCATAAACACTGAAGCTTTCTTT.